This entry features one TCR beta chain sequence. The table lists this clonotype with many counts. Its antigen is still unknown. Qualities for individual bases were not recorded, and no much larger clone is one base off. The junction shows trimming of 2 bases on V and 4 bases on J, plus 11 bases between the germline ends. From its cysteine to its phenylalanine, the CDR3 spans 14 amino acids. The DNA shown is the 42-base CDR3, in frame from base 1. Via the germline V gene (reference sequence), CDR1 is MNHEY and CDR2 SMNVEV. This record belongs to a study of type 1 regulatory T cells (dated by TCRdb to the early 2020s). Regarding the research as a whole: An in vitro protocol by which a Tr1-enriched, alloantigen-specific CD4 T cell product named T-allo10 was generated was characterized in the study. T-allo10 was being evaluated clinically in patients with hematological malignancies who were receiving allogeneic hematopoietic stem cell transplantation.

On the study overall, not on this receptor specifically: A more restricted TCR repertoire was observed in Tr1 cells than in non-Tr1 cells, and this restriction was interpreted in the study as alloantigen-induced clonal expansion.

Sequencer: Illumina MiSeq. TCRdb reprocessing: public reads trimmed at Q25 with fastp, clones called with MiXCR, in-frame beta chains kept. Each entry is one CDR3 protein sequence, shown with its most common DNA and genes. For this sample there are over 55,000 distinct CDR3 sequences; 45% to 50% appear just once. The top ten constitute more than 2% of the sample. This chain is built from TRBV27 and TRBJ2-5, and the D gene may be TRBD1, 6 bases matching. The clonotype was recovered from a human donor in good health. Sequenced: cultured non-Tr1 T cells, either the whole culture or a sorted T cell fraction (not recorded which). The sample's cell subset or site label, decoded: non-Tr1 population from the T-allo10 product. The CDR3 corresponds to CASSLEGRGETQYF. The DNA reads TGTGCCAGCAGTTTAGAAGGCAGGGGAGAGACCCAGTACTTC.